The T cell receptor beta chain under discussion was sequenced for a study of identical twins. A few counts support this clonotype. What it binds is not known. General study results and limits: Whereas memory repertoires showed no such difference, abundant cord blood beta clonotypes carried fewer insertions.

Template switching (which added a universal primer site) was used, and cDNA carried unique molecular identifiers. TCRdb re-called the 5' RACE reads with MiXCR, one entry per CDR3 protein. The data contain a few hundred thousand distinct CDR3 sequences, 15% to 20% of them singletons. The CDR3 totals 13 residues. Per germline, CDR1 SGHAT and CDR2 FQNNGV. The V and J ends lost 7 bases and 5 bases respectively, with 15 bases between them. The V call is TRBV11-2, the J call TRBJ2-7; no reliable D call. The clonotype was recovered from a man aged 45-60 years in good health. The sequencing sample was made of naive T cells sorted from blood. CDR3 sequence: CASTRSPRDEQYF. The DNA for the CDR3 is TGTGCCAGCACCCGGAGCCCTAGAGACGAGCAGTACTTC.